Below, 28 T cell receptor beta chains from the same sample are listed, as sequenced in a study of OX40 agonist ivuxolimab in advanced cancers. Assay: immunoSEQ multiplex PCR; the TCRdb copy retains only in-frame clones and omits some. The data contain about 100,000 clones, just over 90% of them singletons. The material sequenced was CD4+ or CD8+ T cells sorted from blood, taken in a trial of the OX40 agonist ivuxolimab. Source of these receptors: an adult with an advanced solid tumor such as melanoma, head and neck, liver or kidney cancer.

This sequence joins TRBV28 and TRBJ2-7; either TRBD1 or TRBD2 may fit D (6 bases each). Germline V gene sequence: CDR1 MDHEN, CDR2 SYDVKM. The ends were cut back, 8 bases at V and 7 bases at J, with 12 bases in the middle. The CDR3 runs 11 residues. CDR3 region: CASLQGREQYF. DNA for the CDR3: TGTGCCAGCCTGCAGGGGAGGGAGCAGTACTTC. Full variable domain (missing parts from reference TRBV28 and TRBJ2-7): DVKVTQSSRYLVKRTGEKVFLECVQDMDHENMFWYRQDPGLGLRLIYFSYDVKMKEKGDIPEGYSVSREKKERFSLILESASTNQTSMYLCASLQGREQYFGPGTRLTVT.

This chain connects TRBV28 to TRBJ2-2; no reliable D call. The CDR3 loop spans 12 amino acids. V was shortened by 3 bases and J by 6 bases, with 5 bases between the two germline ends. Germline loops: CDR1 MDHEN, CDR2 SYDVKM. CDR3 DNA sequence: TGTGCCAGCAGTTTTCTTCCCGGGGAGCTGTTTTTT. Translation gives CASSFLPGELFF.

The chain links TRBV28 to TRBJ2-3; 8 bases are shared with TRBD2. Germline CDR1 is MDHEN and CDR2 is SYDVKM. The CDR3 covers 16 residues. V lost 5 bases, J lost 4 bases, and 11 bases stayed unmatched. CDR3 bases: TGTGCCAGCAGTACCCAGGGAGCGGGAGCCCCAGATACGCAGTATTTT. Its translation is CASSTQGAGAPDTQYF.

The gene calls are TRBV7-9 and TRBJ2-4, with D unresolved. V lost 3 bases and J lost 0, with 6 bases in between. CDR1 is SEHNR and CDR2 is FQNEAQ in the germline V gene (reference sequence). The CDR3 has 14 amino acids. CDR3 amino acids: CASSFELAKNIQYF. DNA for the CDR3: TGTGCCAGCAGCTTCGAACTAGCCAAAAACATTCAGTACTTC.

The rearrangement uses TRBV7-3 and TRBJ2-3; no reliable D call. Germline values: CDR1 SGHTA, CDR2 FQGTGA. Trimming took off 2 bases at V and 7 bases at J, with 13 bases between the two ends. CDR3 length: 14 residues. The CDR3 DNA sequence: TGTGCCAGCAGCTTAGTAGGCCCCCTAAATACGCAGTATTTT. Translation gives CASSLVGPLNTQYF.

The V and J genes are TRBV4-2 and TRBJ2-5; tentative D call: TRBD1 (5 bases). Germline values: CDR1 LGHNA, CDR2 YNFKEQ. The CDR3 covers 16 residues. Trimming left V 1 base short and J 5 bases short, with 17 bases between. In nucleotides, the CDR3 is TGTGCCAGCAGCCAAGGTTCGGCAGGGATGGTGGAGACCCAGTACTTC. This sequence encodes CASSQGSAGMVETQYF.

This chain joins TRBV7-8 and TRBJ2-3, with a weak D call TRBD2 (6 bases). Germline loops: CDR1 SGHVS, CDR2 FQNEAQ. The CDR3 is made up of 13 amino acids. V lost 11 bases to trimming and J lost 2 bases, with 14 bases between them. For the CDR3, the DNA is TGTGCCTCAACTACGGGACTCACAGATACGCAGTATTTT. It translates to CASTTGLTDTQYF.

This chain links TRBV5-6 with TRBJ2-1, with TRBD1 matching 8 bases. This CDR3 comprises 15 residues. V was pared by 3 bases and J by 1 base, with 3 bases of the junction left unmatched. The germline V gene encodes CDR1 SGHDT and CDR2 YYEEEE. CDR3 sequence (DNA): TGTGCCAGCAGCTCTGGACAGGGTTCCTACAATGAGCAGTTCTTC. Residues: CASSSGQGSYNEQFF.

The chain uses TRBV18 and TRBJ2-7, with 10 bases identical to TRBD1. This CDR3 comprises 13 residues. From germline, CDR1 is KGHSH and CDR2 LQKENI. With 6 bases clipped from V and 6 bases from J, the junction kept 5 bases outside the gene matches. For the CDR3, the DNA is TGTGCCAGCTCCGGACAGGGGGGTTTCGAGCAGTACTTC. Amino acids: CASSGQGGFEQYF.

In its sample, this clone was seen once. The chain recombines TRBV5-5 with TRBJ1-5; weak D call: TRBD1 (5 bases). The CDR3 totals 13 residues. Germline CDR1 is SGHKS and CDR2 is YYEKEE (reference sequence). Trimming took off 2 bases at V and 5 bases at J, with 8 bases between the two ends. CDR3 amino acids: CASSFGGDQPQHF. The CDR3 DNA reads as TGTGCCAGCAGCTTTGGGGGGGATCAGCCCCAGCATTTT.

Here the CDR3 DNA reads TGTGCCAGCAGCTCTCTAAGCGGACTCTACAATGAGCAGTTCTTC. It encodes CASSSLSGLYNEQFF. The V gene is TRBV5-5, the J gene TRBJ2-1, with D possibly being TRBD2 (5 bases). Germline V gene lookup returns CDR1 SGHKS and CDR2 YYEKEE (reference sequence). Between the trimmed V and J ends, which lost 3 bases and 3 bases, there was a span of 13 bases. The CDR3 runs 15 residues.

This clone was counted a few times. This chain connects TRBV27 to TRBJ2-2, with D maybe TRBD1 (6 bases). V was shortened by 9 bases and J by 2 bases, with 10 bases between the two germline ends. This CDR3 has 13 residues. Germline V CDR1 and CDR2: MNHEY, SMNVEV (reference sequence). The CDR3 sequence is CASRTDNTGELFF. The CDR3 nucleotides are TGTGCCAGTAGGACAGATAACACCGGGGAGCTGTTTTTT.

The chain combines TRBV11-2 with TRBJ2-7, with D perhaps matching TRBD1 or TRBD2 (5 bases each). In germline, CDR1 is SGHAT, CDR2 FQNNGV. Between the trimmed V and J ends, which lost 5 bases and 0 bases, there was a span of 23 bases. This CDR3 region has 18 residues. The CDR3 loop reads CASSRSVGTLGSSYEQYF. In DNA, the CDR3 is TGTGCCAGCAGCCGCTCCGTCGGGACGTTGGGTAGCTCCTACGAGCAGTACTTC.

The gene calls are TRBV5-1 and TRBJ2-6; D remains unclear. The CDR3 spans 15 residues. V dropped 0 bases and J dropped 1 base, with 5 bases sitting between them. The germline CDR1 and CDR2 sequences are SGHRS and YFSETQ. CDR3 region: CASSLDRSGANVLTF. CDR3 bases: TGCGCCAGCAGCTTGGATAGGTCTGGGGCCAACGTCCTGACTTTC.

The chain has TRBV7-9 and TRBJ2-7, with a tentative D call TRBD2 (6 bases). There are 13 residues in the CDR3. Per germline, CDR1 SEHNR and CDR2 FQNEAQ (reference sequence). With 2 bases removed from V and 7 bases from J, the gap between germline ends came to 12 bases. CDR3 in DNA: TGTGCCAGCAGCTTACCCGGGGCGGGGGAGCAGTACTTC. Amino acid sequence: CASSLPGAGEQYF. Full variable domain (remainder filled in from reference TRBV7-9 and TRBJ2-7): DTGVSQNPRHKITKRGQNVTFRCDPISEHNRLYWYRQTLGQGPEFLTYFQNEAQLEKSRLLSDRFSAERPKGSFSTLEIQRTEQGDSAMYLCASSLPGAGEQYFGPGTRLTVT.

With regard to this clone: Different DNA sequences within this sample yield the same CDR3. The rearrangement joins TRBV7-9 to TRBJ2-5; D not certain. Germline loops: CDR1 SEHNR, CDR2 FQNEAQ (reference sequence). V lost 1 base and J lost 5, with 5 bases in between. The CDR3 is made up of 12 amino acids. The CDR3 nucleotides read TGTGCCAGCAGCTTAGTGGCGGAGACCCAGTACTTC. Its protein product is CASSLVAETQYF.

The chain links TRBV6-4 to TRBJ2-7, with TRBD2 identical over 13 bases. This CDR3 is built from 17 residues. The V segment lost 0 bases and the J segment 3 bases; nucleotides outside the gene matches: 5. The germline CDR1 and CDR2 sequences are MRHNA and SNTAGT. CDR3 loop: CASSDSWTSGSCYEQYF. CDR3 nucleotides: TGTGCCAGCAGTGACTCATGGACTAGCGGGAGTTGCTACGAGCAGTACTTC.

V usage is TRBV7-3 and J usage is TRBJ2-1; 7 nucleotides line up with TRBD2. V shed 5 bases and J 11 bases; nucleotides not matched to a gene: 12. Germline V gene sequence: CDR1 SGHTA, CDR2 FQGTGA. CDR3 length: 14 amino acids. CDR3 sequence reads: CASSLSSGSSKQFF. As DNA, the CDR3 is TGTGCCAGCAGCCTAAGTAGCGGGTCCTCGAAGCAGTTCTTC. The full variable domain, with the rest looked up from reference TRBV7-3 and TRBJ2-1, is GAGVSQTPSNKVTEKGKYVELRCDPISGHTALYWYRQSLGQGPEFLIYFQGTGAADDSGLPNDRFFAVRPEGSVSTLKIQRTERGDSAVYLCASSLSSGSSKQFFGPGTRLTVL.

V usage is TRBV7-9 and J usage is TRBJ2-7; 8 bases are shared with TRBD2. Germline V CDR1 and CDR2: SEHNR, FQNEAQ (reference sequence). The junction had 5 bases not matched to a gene; V was cut back by 4 bases and J by 6 bases. This CDR3 comprises 13 residues. The DNA for the CDR3 is TGTGCCAGCAGCTCCTCGGGGGGGTCCGAGCAGTACTTC. Protein: CASSSSGGSEQYF.

This chain connects TRBV4-2 to TRBJ2-7; 12 bases agree with TRBD2. The CDR3 spans 18 residues. Germline CDR1 and CDR2: LGHNA and YNFKEQ. V was clipped by 0 bases and J by 3 bases; unmatched bases: 9. The CDR3 reads CASSQERLAGVGGYEQYF. In DNA, the CDR3 is TGTGCCAGCAGCCAAGAACGACTAGCGGGGGTCGGGGGCTACGAGCAGTACTTC.

V and J are TRBV19 and TRBJ2-1; D is unclear. In germline, CDR1 is LNHDA, CDR2 SQIVND (reference sequence). Trimming stripped 1 base from V and 2 bases from J, with 3 bases between. This CDR3 contains 13 residues. In DNA form, the CDR3 reads TGTGCCAGTAGTATAGCCCCCTACAATGAGCAGTTCTTC. Translated, it gives CASSIAPYNEQFF.

V is TRBV2 and J is TRBJ2-7; D is uncertain. Trimming stripped 6 bases from V and 0 bases from J, with 12 bases between. CDR3 length: 14 residues. Looked up from germline, CDR1 is SNHLY and CDR2 is FYNNEI. The CDR3 spells CASRLGRSSYEQYF. The CDR3 DNA sequence: TGTGCCAGCAGGCTCGGCCGGAGCTCCTACGAGCAGTACTTC. The full variable domain, rest sourced from reference TRBV2 and TRBJ2-7, is EPEVTQTPSHQVTQMGQEVILRCVPISNHLYFYWYRQILGQKVEFLVSFYNNEISEKSEIFDDQFSVERPDGSNFTLKIRSTKLEDSAMYFCASRLGRSSYEQYFGPGTRLTVT.

The J gene is TRBJ2-3, the V gene TRBV18, with D uncertain. Germline V gene data show CDR1 as KGHSH and CDR2 as LQKENI. Trimming cost V 3 bases and J 1 base, with 14 bases left between them. The CDR3 totals 16 residues. CDR3 sequence (DNA): TGTGCCAGCTCACCCCCGAGCAAGCGAGGCACAGATACGCAGTATTTT. This translates into CASSPPSKRGTDTQYF.

The chain uses TRBV14 and TRBJ2-1; 11 bases agree with TRBD2. The CDR3 consists of 16 residues. Germline V gene lookup returns CDR1 SGHDN and CDR2 FVKESK. With 2 bases clipped from V and 7 bases from J, the junction kept 7 bases outside the gene matches. Here the CDR3 reads CASSQWTSGSSNEQFF. The CDR3 region has the DNA TGTGCCAGCAGCCAATGGACTAGCGGGTCTAGTAATGAGCAGTTCTTC.

The CDR3 loop is CASSPIGDNQPQHF. The DNA of the CDR3 is TGTGCCAGCAGCCCAATCGGGGACAATCAGCCCCAGCATTTT. The V gene is TRBV7-2, the J gene TRBJ1-5; D not resolved. This CDR3 is 14 amino acids long. Between the trimmed V and J ends, which lost 5 bases and 3 bases, there was a span of 11 bases. The germline V gene has CDR1 SGHTA and CDR2 FQGNSA.

In its sample, this clone was seen a few times. The V gene is TRBV5-4, the J gene TRBJ1-1, with 11 positions matching TRBD1. Losses at the gene ends were 0 bases for V and 3 bases for J; bases not matched to a gene: 10. The CDR3 has 18 residues. Looked up from germline, CDR1 is SGHNT and CDR2 is YYREEE (reference sequence). The CDR3 DNA reads TGTGCCAGCAGCTTGGGCCCCCCGTGGACAGGGGGCCACACTGAAGCTTTCTTT. It specifies CASSLGPPWTGGHTEAFF.

The J gene is TRBJ2-3, the V gene TRBV7-9; D is tentatively TRBD1 or TRBD2 (5 bases each). V was trimmed by 3 bases and J by 1 base, leaving 17 bases between them. Germline V gene data show CDR1 as SEHNR and CDR2 as FQNEAQ (reference sequence). CDR3 length equals 17 residues. CDR3 region: CASSFGAGYRGTDTQYF. The CDR3 region has the DNA TGTGCCAGCAGCTTCGGGGCCGGGTATCGGGGCACAGATACGCAGTATTTT.

This clone was seen only a few times. This sequence joins TRBV7-8 and TRBJ2-5, with a weak D call TRBD1 (5 bases). The CDR3 runs to 14 residues. Germline V gene sequence: CDR1 SGHVS, CDR2 FQNEAQ. V was shortened by 2 bases and J by 2 bases, with 9 bases between the two germline ends. The CDR3, as DNA: TGTGCCAGCAGCTTAAGACAGCAACAAGAGACCCAGTACTTC. It translates to CASSLRQQQETQYF.